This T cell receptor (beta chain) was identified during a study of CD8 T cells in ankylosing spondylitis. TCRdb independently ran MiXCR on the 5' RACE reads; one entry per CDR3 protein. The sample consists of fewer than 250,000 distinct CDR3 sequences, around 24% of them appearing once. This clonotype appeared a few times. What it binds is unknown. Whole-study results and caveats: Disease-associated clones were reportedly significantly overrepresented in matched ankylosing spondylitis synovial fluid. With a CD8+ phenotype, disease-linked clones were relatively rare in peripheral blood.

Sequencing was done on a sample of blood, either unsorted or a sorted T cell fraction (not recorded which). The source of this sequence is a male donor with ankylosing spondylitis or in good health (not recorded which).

CDR3: CASSRGERGTGELFF. The CDR3 region has the DNA TGTGCCAGCAGTAGGGGGGAGCGGGGCACCGGGGAGCTGTTTTTT. The chain couples TRBV12-3 or TRBV12-4 to TRBJ2-2; D is perhaps TRBD2 (7 bases). Trimming removed 5 bases at V and 4 bases at J, with 14 bases between. This CDR3 region has 15 residues.